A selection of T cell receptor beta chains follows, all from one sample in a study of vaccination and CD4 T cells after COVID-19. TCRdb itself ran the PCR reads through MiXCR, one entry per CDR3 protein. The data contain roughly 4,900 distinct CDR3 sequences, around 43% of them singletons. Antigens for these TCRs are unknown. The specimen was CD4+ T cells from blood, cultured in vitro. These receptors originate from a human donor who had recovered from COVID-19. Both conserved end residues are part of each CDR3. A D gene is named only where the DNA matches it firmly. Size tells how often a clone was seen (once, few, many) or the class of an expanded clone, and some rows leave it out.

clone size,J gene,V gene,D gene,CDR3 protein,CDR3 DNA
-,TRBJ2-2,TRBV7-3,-,CASRRTGTGELFF,TGTGCCAGCAGAAGGACGGGCACCGGGGAGCTGTTTTTT
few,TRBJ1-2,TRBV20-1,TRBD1,CSARTGGYYGYTF,TGCAGTGCCCGGACAGGGGGCTACTATGGCTACACCTTC
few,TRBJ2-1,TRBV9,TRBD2,CASSGLAVPYNEQFF,TGTGCCAGCAGCGGACTAGCGGTCCCCTACAATGAGCAGTTCTTC
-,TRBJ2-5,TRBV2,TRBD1,CASSAPIDRAGEETQYF,TGTGCCAGCAGTGCCCCTATCGACAGGGCCGGGGAAGAGACCCAGTACTTC
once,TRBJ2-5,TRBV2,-,CASSESQETQYF,TGTGCCAGCAGTGAATCCCAAGAGACCCAGTACTTC
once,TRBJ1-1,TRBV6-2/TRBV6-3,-,CASSPVGQGRNTEAFF,TGTGCCAGCAGTCCAGTAGGCCAGGGAAGGAACACTGAAGCTTTCTTT
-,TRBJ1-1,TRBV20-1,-,CSARVKGPGTEAFF,TGCAGTGCTAGAGTAAAGGGGCCCGGCACTGAAGCTTTCTTT
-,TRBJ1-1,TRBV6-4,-,CASSEGRGTEAFF,TGTGCCAGCAGTGAGGGGCGAGGAACTGAAGCTTTCTTT
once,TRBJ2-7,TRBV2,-,CASSEYREQRSSYEQYF,TGTGCCAGCAGTGAATACAGGGAACAGCGGAGCTCCTACGAGCAGTACTTC
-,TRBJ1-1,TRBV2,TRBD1,CASSEGRGRTEAFF,TGTGCCAGCAGTGAAGGAAGGGGGCGAACTGAAGCTTTCTTT
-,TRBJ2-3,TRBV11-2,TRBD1,CASSLTPGTGGNSNRKNTQYF,TGTGCCAGCAGCCTAACTCCCGGGACAGGGGGCAATTCTAACCGCAAAAATACGCAGTATTTT
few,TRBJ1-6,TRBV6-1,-,CASSEFMAGFSDSPLHF,TGTGCCAGCAGTGAATTTATGGCTGGGTTTTCTGATTCACCCCTCCACTTT
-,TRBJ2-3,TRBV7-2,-,CASSLIRGGDTQYF,TGTGCCAGCAGCTTAATTCGAGGAGGGGATACGCAGTATTTT
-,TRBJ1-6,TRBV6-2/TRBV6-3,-,CASADNRYSPLHF,TGTGCCAGCGCCGACAACAGGTATTCACCCCTCCACTTT
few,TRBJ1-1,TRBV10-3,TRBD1,CAISDGDRAFF,TGTGCCATCAGTGATGGGGACAGAGCTTTCTTT
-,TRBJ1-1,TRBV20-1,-,CTPWRLNTEAFF,TGCACCCCGTGGCGCTTGAACACTGAAGCTTTCTTT
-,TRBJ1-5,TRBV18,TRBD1,CASSSAQGAIQPQHF,TGTGCCAGCTCTTCCGCGCAGGGGGCGATTCAGCCCCAGCATTTT
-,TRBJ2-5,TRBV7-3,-,CASSLNGGETQYF,TGTGCCAGCAGCTTAAACGGAGGGGAGACCCAGTACTTC
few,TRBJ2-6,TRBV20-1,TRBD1,CSARNRGRPGANVLTF,TGCAGTGCTAGAAACAGGGGGCGACCTGGGGCCAACGTCCTGACTTTC
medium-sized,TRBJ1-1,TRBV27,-,CASKKDESTEAFF,TGTGCCAGCAAGAAGGACGAAAGCACTGAAGCTTTCTTT
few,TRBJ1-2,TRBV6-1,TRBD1,CASKPTGSYGYTF,TGTGCCAGCAAACCGACAGGGTCCTATGGCTACACCTTC
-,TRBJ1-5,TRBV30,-,CAWSPSGPGSKRNF,TGTGCCTGGAGTCCATCCGGCCCGGGCAGTAAGCGAAATTTT
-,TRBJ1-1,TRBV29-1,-,CSVRVLDGTEAFF,TGCAGCGTTCGGGTCCTGGATGGGACTGAAGCTTTCTTT
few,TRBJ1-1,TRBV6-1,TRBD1,CASSRGRIEEAFF,TGTGCCAGCAGCAGGGGGCGGATAGAGGAAGCTTTCTTT